The present T cell receptor (beta chain) was sequenced within a study of human T cells and chemical hapten exposure. The CDR3 is 12 amino acids. The germline gives CDR1 SGHRS, CDR2 YFSETQ. J was trimmed by 8 bases and V by 4 bases; bases with no gene match: 3. TCRdb passed the RACE reads through MiXCR, listing each CDR3 protein once. The sample includes fewer than 100,000 distinct CDR3 sequences, roughly a tenth of them seen just once. This clonotype was detected a few times. Time point specified: patch test 2, 6 weeks after DPC sensitization. Treatment reported: therapeutic diphenylcyclopropenone sensitization with weekly scalp DPC.

Sequencing used whole blood, obtained in connection with sensitization to the hapten diphenylcyclopropenone (DPC). This TCR was recovered from a woman aged 35 to 49 with alopecia areata. Some clones in this sample may be carry-over from other donors' samples. This rearrangement joins TRBV5-1 to TRBJ2-3; 8 positions match TRBD2. The CDR3 region has the DNA TGCGCCAGCAGCCCGAGCGGGGGTACGCAGTATTTT. The encoded protein is CASSPSGGTQYF.